Presented here are 32 T cell receptor beta chains from one specimen sequenced in a study of cytotoxic CD8 clonotypes in ibrutinib-treated CLL. The assay was immunoSEQ multiplex PCR, and TCRdb's table has in-frame clones only and misses some. The data show nearly 300,000 clones, approximately 79% seen once. This specimen consisted of PBMCs, obtained at disease progression, from a patient treated with ibrutinib. These receptors originate from a human donor with chronic lymphocytic leukemia.

In this sample, this clone turned up once. This chain uses TRBV27 with TRBJ2-5; perhaps TRBD2 as D (5 bases). V was shortened by 4 bases and J by 5 bases, with 11 bases between the two germline ends. Looked up from germline, CDR1 is MNHEY and CDR2 is SMNVEV (reference sequence). CDR3 size: 13 residues. For the CDR3, the DNA is TGTGCCAGCAGTTACGGGGTCAGGGAGACCCAGTACTTC. It codes for CASSYGVRETQYF.

CDR3 sequence (DNA): TGTGCCAGCAGCTTATACAGGGGATCCTACGAGCAGTACTTC. Translated, it gives CASSLYRGSYEQYF. This rearrangement joins TRBV7-8 to TRBJ2-7; 7 positions agree with TRBD1. The CDR3 length is 14 residues. CDR1 is SGHVS, CDR2 FQNEAQ, per germline. V trimming: 2 bases; J trimming: 1 base; junction bases outside the gene matches: 2.

The gene calls are TRBV5-1 and TRBJ2-5; TRBD2 matches 13 bases. The CDR3 has 15 amino acids. Trimming cost V 5 bases and J 5 bases; bases outside gene matches: 6. Germline V lookup: CDR1 SGHRS, CDR2 YFSETQ. Here the CDR3 reads CASRTTSGRSETQYF. The CDR3, as DNA: TGCGCCAGCAGGACGACTAGCGGGAGGTCCGAGACCCAGTACTTC. The full variable domain, completed using reference TRBV5-1 and TRBJ2-5, is KAGVTQTPRYLIKTRGQQVTLSCSPISGHRSVSWYQQTPGQGLQFLFEYFSETQRNKGNFPGRFSGRQFSNSRSEMNVSTLELGDSALYLCASRTTSGRSETQYFGPGTRLLVL.

The genes are TRBV7-6 and TRBJ2-5; 10 positions agree with TRBD2. Germline V gene sequence: CDR1 SGHVS, CDR2 FNYEAQ. The CDR3 sequence is 18 residues long. V lost 1 base, J lost 1 base, and 9 bases stayed unmatched. This CDR3 is CASSLGSSGGVAQETQYF. DNA for the CDR3: TGTGCCAGCAGCTTAGGGTCTAGCGGGGGAGTAGCCCAAGAGACCCAGTACTTC.

The chain is built from TRBV9 and TRBJ2-5; 9 nucleotides line up with TRBD1. J lost 1 base, V lost 4 bases, and 11 bases had no gene match. From germline, CDR1 is SGDLS and CDR2 YYNGEE. The length of the CDR3 is 17 residues. The CDR3 region has the DNA TGTGCCAGCAGCCCCTTTCCGGGACAGGGCGTCCAAGAGACCCAGTACTTC. Encoded protein: CASSPFPGQGVQETQYF.

The sample holds a few counts of this clone. The V gene is TRBV9, the J gene TRBJ2-1; 9 bases are shared with TRBD2. V dropped 4 bases and J dropped 4; count of bases not matched to a gene: 6. The germline CDR1 and CDR2 sequences are SGDLS and YYNGEE. The CDR3 loop spans 15 amino acids. CDR3 in DNA: TGTGCCAGCAGCTCTAGCGGGGCCGCTTACAATGAGCAGTTCTTC. Amino acids: CASSSSGAAYNEQFF.

A few counts support this clone. The chain links TRBV2 to TRBJ2-7; TRBD1 matches at 7 bases. Germline CDR1 and CDR2: SNHLY and FYNNEI. V shed 9 bases and J 6 bases; nucleotides not matched to a gene: 5. The CDR3 is made up of 11 amino acids. CDR3 loop: CARRQGGEQYF. CDR3 coding DNA: TGTGCCAGGCGACAGGGTGGCGAGCAGTACTTC. Using reference TRBV2 and TRBJ2-7 for the parts outside the CDR3, the full variable domain is EPEVTQTPSHQVTQMGQEVILRCVPISNHLYFYWYRQILGQKVEFLVSFYNNEISEKSEIFDDQFSVERPDGSNFTLKIRSTKLEDSAMYFCARRQGGEQYFGPGTRLTVT.

The genes are TRBV27 and TRBJ2-5, with D possibly being TRBD2 (5 bases). The CDR3 sequence is 15 residues long. Trimming stripped 3 bases from V and 2 bases from J, with 13 bases between. Germline CDR1 MNHEY, CDR2 SMNVEV (reference sequence). CDR3 residues: CASSLDAGLQETQYF. The CDR3 DNA follows: TGTGCCAGCAGTTTGGACGCGGGCCTACAAGAGACCCAGTACTTC.

The genes are TRBV28 and TRBJ1-5; TRBD1 matches 10 bases. The junction had 12 bases not matched to a gene; V was cut back by 5 bases and J by 8 bases. This CDR3 has 16 amino acids. CDR1 and CDR2 from the germline V gene are MDHEN and SYDVKM. CDR3: CASSQIGDRGQEPQHF. CDR3 nucleotide sequence: TGTGCCAGCAGTCAAATAGGGGACAGGGGTCAGGAGCCCCAGCATTTT. The whole variable domain, remainder taken from reference TRBV28 and TRBJ1-5, is DVKVTQSSRYLVKRTGEKVFLECVQDMDHENMFWYRQDPGLGLRLIYFSYDVKMKEKGDIPEGYSVSREKKERFSLILESASTNQTSMYLCASSQIGDRGQEPQHFGDGTRLSIL.

The chain is built from TRBV18 and TRBJ2-7, with 7 bases lining up with TRBD1. This CDR3 is built from 12 residues. Germline CDR1 and CDR2: KGHSH and LQKENI. The ends lost 8 bases at V and 6 bases at J; junction bases unmatched: 7. CDR3 in amino acids: CASATGTGEQYF. CDR3 bases: TGTGCCAGCGCGACAGGGACGGGCGAGCAGTACTTC. Together with reference TRBV18 and TRBJ2-7, the CDR3 gives the full variable domain: NAGVMQNPRHLVRRRGQEARLRCSPMKGHSHVYWYRQLPEEGLKFMVYLQKENIIDESGMPKERFSAEFPKEGPSILRIQQVVRGDSAAYFCASATGTGEQYFGPGTRLTVT.

This clone was observed a handful of times. The V and J genes are TRBV4-1 and TRBJ1-3; no reliable D call. Germline V gene lookup returns CDR1 MGHRA and CDR2 YSYEKL. Trimming pared 1 base from V and 0 bases from J, leaving 10 bases between. The CDR3 spans 16 residues. CDR3 DNA sequence: TGCGCCAGCAGCCAAGTTTTGGCCAACTCTGGAAACACCATATATTTT. Translated, it gives CASSQVLANSGNTIYF.

This rearrangement joins TRBV4-3 to TRBJ2-1; possibly TRBD2 for D (6 bases). This CDR3 has 16 residues. With 0 bases removed from V and 7 bases from J, the gap between germline ends came to 16 bases. The germline V gene has CDR1 LGHNA and CDR2 YSLEER. The CDR3 DNA reads TGCGCCAGCAGCCAAGATGTAGCGGCAGGAGGTAATGAGCAGTTCTTC. Residues: CASSQDVAAGGNEQFF.

This chain uses TRBV7-9 with TRBJ2-5; D is possibly TRBD1 (6 bases). Germline assignment: CDR1 SEHNR and CDR2 FQNEAQ (reference sequence). The ends were cut back, 5 bases at V and 2 bases at J, with 15 bases in the middle. This CDR3 comprises 15 residues. The CDR3, as DNA: TGTGCCAGCAGCCCTTCGCAGGGGCTACAAGAGACCCAGTACTTC. Its translation: CASSPSQGLQETQYF. The complete variable domain, with remaining parts taken from reference TRBV7-9 and TRBJ2-5, reads DTGVSQNPRHKITKRGQNVTFRCDPISEHNRLYWYRQTLGQGPEFLTYFQNEAQLEKSRLLSDRFSAERPKGSFSTLEIQRTEQGDSAMYLCASSPSQGLQETQYFGPGTRLLVL.

The chain couples TRBV2 to TRBJ1-1; D might be TRBD1 (5 bases). CDR1 SNHLY and CDR2 FYNNEI come from the germline V gene. The CDR3 spans 13 residues. Trimming shortened V by 5 bases and J by 7 bases, and 14 bases separated the two germline ends. The CDR3 loop is CASSPTREGEAFF. The CDR3 nucleotides read TGTGCCAGCAGTCCTACCAGGGAGGGTGAAGCTTTCTTT.

The V call is TRBV7-6, the J call TRBJ2-5; D perhaps matches TRBD2 (5 bases). Germline values: CDR1 SGHVS, CDR2 FNYEAQ. Trimming took off 1 base at V and 5 bases at J, with 8 bases between the two ends. CDR3 length: 13 residues. This chain's CDR3 is CASSLVRRETQYF. The CDR3 nucleotides read TGTGCCAGCAGCTTAGTCAGGAGGGAGACCCAGTACTTC. The full variable domain, rest sourced from reference TRBV7-6 and TRBJ2-5, is GAGVSQSPRYKVTKRGQDVALRCDPISGHVSLYWYRQALGQGPEFLTYFNYEAQQDKSGLPNDRFSAERPEGSISTLTIQRTEQRDSAMYRCASSLVRRETQYFGPGTRLLVL.

The genes are TRBV9 and TRBJ2-1, with a weak D call TRBD1 (6 bases). Trimming pared 2 bases from V and 1 base from J, leaving 10 bases between. This CDR3 has 15 amino acids. CDR1 and CDR2 from the germline V gene are SGDLS and YYNGEE. The CDR3 reads CASSVETGSYNEQFF. CDR3 in DNA: TGTGCCAGCAGCGTTGAGACAGGTTCCTACAATGAGCAGTTCTTC.

This clone was seen only once. This sequence joins TRBV7-9 and TRBJ2-1; D remains unclear. This CDR3 region has 11 residues. Germline V gene lookup returns CDR1 SEHNR and CDR2 FQNEAQ (reference sequence). V was trimmed by 7 bases and J by 8 bases, leaving 9 bases between them. The CDR3 reads CASTPIDEQFF. CDR3 DNA sequence: TGTGCCAGCACCCCCATCGATGAGCAGTTCTTC.

As regards this clone: The junction shows a germline mismatch at one end, possibly a read error. The chain links TRBV9 to TRBJ2-3; the D is unclear. Germline V gives CDR1 SGDLS, CDR2 YYNGEE. The CDR3 covers 13 residues. CDR3 nucleotide sequence: TGTGCCAGCAGCGGGGCCATCGACGATACGCGGTATTTT. Translated, it gives CASSGAIDDTRYF.

The CDR3 DNA reads as TGTGCCAGCTCACCACCACACCAAGAGACCCAGTACTTC. Amino acids: CASSPPHQETQYF. This chain links TRBV18 with TRBJ2-5, with D unclear. This CDR3 has 13 amino acids. Per germline, CDR1 KGHSH and CDR2 LQKENI. Deletions cut 0 bases from V and 0 bases from J, with 2 bases between.

This chain uses TRBV29-1 with TRBJ2-7, with 13 bases matching TRBD2. This CDR3 is built from 16 residues. V gave up 1 base and J gave up 3 bases; unmatched junction bases: 6. Germline V CDR1 and CDR2: SQVTM, ANQGSEA. The CDR3 loop reads CSVEALGLAGLYEQYF. The CDR3 bases are TGCAGCGTTGAAGCCTTGGGACTAGCGGGACTCTACGAGCAGTACTTC.

The V gene is TRBV9, the J gene TRBJ2-3; 11 nucleotides align to TRBD2. V lost 4 bases and J lost 6; bases outside the gene matches: 7. CDR3 size: 15 residues. The germline CDR1 and CDR2 sequences are SGDLS and YYNGEE. The CDR3 here is CASSLSGGARDTQYF. CDR3 in DNA: TGTGCCAGCAGCCTTAGCGGGGGGGCCCGGGATACGCAGTATTTT.

This clone was recorded once. The V gene is TRBV29-1, the J gene TRBJ1-4, with 11 bases matching TRBD1. From germline, CDR1 is SQVTM and CDR2 ANQGSEA. The CDR3 consists of 13 residues. V dropped 7 bases and J dropped 7; count of bases not matched to a gene: 5. The DNA of the CDR3 is TGCAGCGCTAGGACAGGGGGCATTGAAAAACTGTTTTTT. Translation: CSARTGGIEKLFF.

The chain is built from TRBV18 and TRBJ2-7; D is uncertain. The germline gives CDR1 KGHSH, CDR2 LQKENI. CDR3 length equals 13 residues. V dropped 3 bases and J dropped 5 bases, with 11 bases sitting between them. CDR3 nucleotides: TGTGCCAGCTCACCCGGGTCGATCAACGAGCAGTACTTC. Its translation is CASSPGSINEQYF.

This clone has at least ten counts. The V gene is TRBV2, the J gene TRBJ2-2; 10 bases fit TRBD2. The junction had 5 bases not matched to a gene; V was cut back by 7 bases and J by 6 bases. The length of the CDR3 is 14 residues. Germline V lookup: CDR1 SNHLY, CDR2 FYNNEI. The CDR3 DNA sequence: TGTGCCAGCATTCGGACTAGCGGAGCCGGGGAGCTGTTTTTT. Translated: CASIRTSGAGELFF.

This chain links TRBV5-4 with TRBJ2-3; D is ambiguous. The CDR3 has 14 residues. V lost 5 bases, J lost 1 base, and 11 bases lay in between. The germline V gene has CDR1 SGHNT and CDR2 YYREEE (reference sequence). The CDR3 DNA reads TGTGCCAGCAGGTGGAATAGGGGCACAGATACGCAGTATTTT. Its protein product is CASRWNRGTDTQYF.

The rearrangement joins TRBV14 to TRBJ2-3; 9 nucleotides agree with TRBD1. Germline V gene data show CDR1 as SGHDN and CDR2 as FVKESK. Unmatched junction bases numbered 6, after V lost 3 bases and J lost 5 bases. CDR3 length: 15 residues. CDR3 sequence reads: CASSQRTGVLDTQYF. CDR3 bases: TGTGCCAGCAGCCAGCGGACAGGGGTCCTAGATACGCAGTATTTT.

The genes are TRBV5-4 and TRBJ2-5, with D perhaps matching TRBD1 (6 bases). Germline V gives CDR1 SGHNT, CDR2 YYREEE (reference sequence). V was clipped by 6 bases and J by 5 bases, with 20 bases between them. The CDR3 runs to 15 residues. The CDR3 region is CASTDSPTGGETQYF. DNA of the CDR3: TGTGCCAGCACCGATTCACCGACAGGCGGGGAGACCCAGTACTTC.

This clone was found a few times. This chain links TRBV20-1 with TRBJ1-2, with a tentative D call TRBD1 (5 bases). V was shortened by 6 bases and J by 7 bases, with 9 bases between the two germline ends. Germline lookup yields CDR1 DFQATT and CDR2 SNEGSKA (reference sequence). CDR3 length: 10 residues. In DNA form, the CDR3 reads TGCAGTGCCGGGGGGTCTGGCTACACCTTC. Protein: CSAGGSGYTF.

The chain uses TRBV7-2 and TRBJ2-1; 13 bases are a match to TRBD2. Germline V gene data show CDR1 as SGHTA and CDR2 as FQGNSA. The CDR3 contains 16 residues. V shed 4 bases and J 10 bases; nucleotides not matched to a gene: 10. The CDR3 DNA reads as TGTGCCAGCAGCTCCCGGACTAGCGGGGGAGTCGTGGAGCAGTTCTTC. Translating it yields CASSSRTSGGVVEQFF.

The rearrangement uses TRBV15 and TRBJ2-3; TRBD1 or TRBD2 may be the D gene (5 bases each). Trimming left V 3 bases short and J 3 bases short, with 13 bases between. The CDR3 has 15 amino acids. CDR1 LNHNV and CDR2 YYDKDF come from the germline V gene (reference sequence). DNA for the CDR3: TGTGCCACCAGCAGTGGCTGGGGGAGAACAGATACGCAGTATTTT. It is translated as CATSSGWGRTDTQYF.

This chain links TRBV11-3 with TRBJ1-5, with no clear D. The CDR3 consists of 16 residues. Trimming cost V 5 bases and J 2 bases, with 16 bases left between them. Germline lookup yields CDR1 SGHNT and CDR2 YENEEA. The CDR3 region is CASSLGRAAGNQPQHF. As DNA, the CDR3 is TGTGCCAGCAGCCTAGGACGGGCAGCGGGCAATCAGCCCCAGCATTTT.

The DNA of the CDR3 is TGTGCCAGCAACCTCGTAGGACTAGCGGGGGCTAGCACAGATACGCAGTATTTT. This sequence encodes CASNLVGLAGASTDTQYF. This rearrangement joins TRBV2 to TRBJ2-3; 13 bases agree with TRBD2. Looked up from germline, CDR1 is SNHLY and CDR2 is FYNNEI. The CDR3 sequence is 18 residues long. With V trimmed by 7 bases and J by 0 bases, 10 bases remained unmatched. The full variable domain, completed using reference TRBV2 and TRBJ2-3, is EPEVTQTPSHQVTQMGQEVILRCVPISNHLYFYWYRQILGQKVEFLVSFYNNEISEKSEIFDDQFSVERPDGSNFTLKIRSTKLEDSAMYFCASNLVGLAGASTDTQYFGPGTRLTVL.